The text below deals with one T cell receptor (beta chain). Its antigen is as yet unknown. Amplified TCR beta CDR3 regions derived from RNA transcripts. First-round RT-PCR of the TCR CDR3 relied on the HTBI primer set. TCRdb fed the multiplex PCR reads into MiXCR, producing one record per CDR3 protein. Found here are roughly 580,000 distinct CDR3 sequences, around 13% of them singletons; the top ten hold almost 6%. Diagnoses used clinical symptoms, serum thyroxine and TRAb, thyroid ultrasound and orbital computed tomography. First hyperthyroidism diagnosis is when the blood sample was obtained, before any ophthalmopathy symptoms. This specimen comes from a study of T cells in Graves' hyperthyroidism and ophthalmopathy. The study, taken as a whole, reports: A 13 V-J model separated ophthalmopathy from stable hyperthyroidism.

The sample was blood. The TCR originated in a woman aged 25 to 39 with Graves' hyperthyroidism that later progressed to Graves' ophthalmopathy.

The CDR3 DNA follows: TGTGCCTGGAGTGTATCCAGCGGAAACACCATATATTTT. It yields the protein CAWSVSSGNTIYF. This chain links TRBV30 with TRBJ1-3; D is ambiguous. Trimming stripped 0 bases from V and 4 bases from J, with 7 bases between. The CDR3 covers 13 residues. CDR1 GTSNPN and CDR2 SVGIG come from the germline V gene (reference sequence).